The T cell receptor (beta chain) described here comes from a study of shared T cell receptors in the human thymus. The CDR3 covers 16 residues. J gave up 4 bases and V 5 bases, and 11 bases lay outside the gene matches. Germline values: CDR1 SGHNT, CDR2 YYREEE (reference sequence). Profiling relied on immunoSEQ multiplex PCR, and the TCRdb table lists in-frame clones only, not all of them. The data hold over 450,000 clones, with more than 75% observed a single time. A further study also used this sample, focusing on human thymus T cells. That report adds: Having corrective surgery for congenital heart defects, healthy Finnish infants were the ones who donated. Resections that were taken during corrective heart surgery supplied the thymus tissue. There appeared to be biased usage of V and J genes in thymic and blood repertoires. Related research reported highly overlapping thymic repertoires among unrelated individuals.

The rearrangement joins TRBV5-4 to TRBJ1-2; 10 positions agree with TRBD1. What was sequenced was thymocytes. The clonotype comes from a boy in the first two years of life with a congenital heart defect. The CDR3 DNA reads as TGTGCCAGCAGTACTGCACTAGGGACAGGGGCCTATGGCTACACCTTC. Its protein is CASSTALGTGAYGYTF.